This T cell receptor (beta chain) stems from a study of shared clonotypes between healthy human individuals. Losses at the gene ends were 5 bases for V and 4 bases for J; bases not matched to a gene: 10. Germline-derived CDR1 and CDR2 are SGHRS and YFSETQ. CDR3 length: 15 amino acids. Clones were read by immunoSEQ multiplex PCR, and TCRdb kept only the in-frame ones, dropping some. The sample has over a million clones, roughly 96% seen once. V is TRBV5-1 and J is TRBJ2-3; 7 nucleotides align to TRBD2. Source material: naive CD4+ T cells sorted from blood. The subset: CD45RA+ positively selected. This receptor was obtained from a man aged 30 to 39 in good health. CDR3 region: CASSLTGEGSDTQYF. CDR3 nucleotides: TGCGCCAGCAGTCTTACGGGGGAGGGCTCAGATACGCAGTATTTT.